This is a list of T cell receptor beta chains from one sample in a study of CD8 T cells in Susac syndrome. TCRdb re-derived calls from the immunoSEQ multiplex PCR reads in MiXCR, one entry per CDR3 protein. The table has roughly 120,000 distinct CDR3 sequences, just under 95% seen once. Sequencing was done on a sample of CD4+ T cells from PBMCs. Every receptor here comes from a human donor with multiple sclerosis. The CDR3 runs from the conserved cysteine through the conserved F or W. A D gene is named only where the DNA matches it firmly. The listing skips clone size in some rows; elsewhere it reads once, few, many or a size class.

.,TRBJ1-6,14,.,TRBV9,CASSVDRTRSPLHF,TGTGCCAGCAGCGTAGACCGAACGCGGTCACCCCTCCACTTT
TRBD2,TRBJ2-3,17,.,TRBV7-9,CASSPGASGRSTDTQYF,TGTGCCAGCAGCCCTGGGGCTAGCGGGCGTAGCACAGATACGCAGTATTTT
.,TRBJ1-1,13,.,TRBV3-1,CASSLGPASMVFF,TGTGCCAGCAGCCTTGGGCCTGCCTCGATGGTTTTCTTT
TRBD1,TRBJ1-6,15,.,TRBV12-3/TRBV12-4,CASRRTGVHSSPLHF,TGTGCCAGCAGGCGGACAGGGGTTCACAGTTCACCCCTCCACTTT
.,TRBJ1-3,18,.,TRBV4-2,CASSTPYARGIAGNTIYF,TGTGCCAGCAGCACCCCATATGCCCGGGGGATCGCCGGAAACACCATATATTTT
TRBD1,TRBJ2-7,14,.,TRBV20-1,CSAIRGQGAYEQYF,TGCAGTGCTATCCGCGGACAGGGGGCTTACGAGCAGTACTTC
.,TRBJ1-1,13,.,TRBV19,CASTPGGRTEAFF,TGTGCCAGTACACCGGGTGGGCGGACTGAAGCTTTCTTT
TRBD2,TRBJ2-1,17,.,TRBV19,CASSIGDTSGFHNEQFF,TGTGCCAGTAGTATTGGGGATACTAGCGGTTTTCACAATGAGCAGTTCTTC
TRBD1,TRBJ2-1,13,.,TRBV20-1,CSARRDRAHEQFF,TGCAGTGCTAGACGGGACAGAGCCCATGAGCAGTTCTTC
.,TRBJ2-5,12,.,TRBV19,CASSMDRETQYF,TGTGCCAGTAGTATGGACAGAGAGACCCAGTACTTC
TRBD2,TRBJ2-3,14,.,TRBV20-1,CSVVAGASTDTQYF,TGCAGTGTTGTAGCGGGGGCCAGCACAGATACGCAGTATTTT
.,TRBJ1-6,11,once,TRBV12-3/TRBV12-4,CASSHTGPLHF,TGTGCCAGCAGTCATACAGGACCCCTCCACTTT
.,TRBJ1-6,14,.,TRBV30,CAWSVRGLDSPLHF,TGTGCCTGGAGTGTCCGGGGGTTAGATTCACCCCTCCACTTT
.,TRBJ2-5,13,.,TRBV29-1,CSVEGRVGETQYF,TGCAGCGTTGAAGGGAGGGTGGGAGAGACCCAGTACTTC
TRBD1,TRBJ1-1,18,.,TRBV3-1,CASSQDRDRGSSNTEAFF,TGTGCCAGCAGCCAAGATCGGGACAGGGGCTCATCTAACACTGAAGCTTTCTTT
.,TRBJ2-3,15,.,TRBV6-5,CASSYYGESTDTQYF,TGTGCCAGCAGTTACTACGGGGAAAGCACAGATACGCAGTATTTT
TRBD1,TRBJ2-5,15,.,TRBV10-2,CASSEIDRGKETQYF,TGCGCCAGCAGCGAAATCGACAGGGGAAAAGAGACCCAGTACTTC
.,TRBJ2-6,18,.,TRBV4-3,CASSQWSLAVLGANVLTF,TGCGCCAGCAGCCAATGGTCTCTTGCAGTTCTTGGGGCCAACGTCCTGACTTTC
.,TRBJ1-1,11,.,TRBV2,CASGRDTEAFF,TGTGCCAGCGGAAGGGACACTGAAGCTTTCTTT
.,TRBJ1-5,14,.,TRBV20-1,CSATRAGGGQPQHF,TGCAGTGCGACGAGGGCAGGAGGTGGTCAGCCCCAGCATTTT
TRBD1,TRBJ1-1,11,.,TRBV29-1,CSVGQGVRAFF,TGCAGCGTGGGACAGGGGGTGAGAGCTTTCTTT
.,TRBJ2-5,14,.,TRBV9,CASSFQGDFETQYF,TGTGCCAGCAGCTTTCAGGGGGACTTCGAGACCCAGTACTTC
.,TRBJ2-5,16,.,TRBV6-6,CASSPRLGKIQETQYF,TGTGCCAGCAGCCCACGGTTAGGGAAAATCCAAGAGACCCAGTACTTC
TRBD2,TRBJ2-1,17,.,TRBV25-1,CASSESGRGGSYNEQFF,TGTGCCAGCAGTGAATCGGGGCGCGGGGGGTCCTACAATGAGCAGTTCTTC
.,TRBJ1-2,15,.,TRBV28,CASSLRDIRSYGYTF,TGTGCCAGCAGTTTGAGGGACATTCGAAGCTATGGCTACACCTTC
.,TRBJ1-3,13,.,TRBV29-1,CSVESPSGNTIYF,TGCAGCGTTGAAAGCCCCTCTGGAAACACCATATATTTT
TRBD2,TRBJ2-1,15,.,TRBV2,CASSRLAGLDSEQFF,TGTGCCAGCAGTCGACTAGCGGGACTCGATAGTGAGCAGTTCTTC
.,TRBJ1-2,14,.,TRBV30,CAWSVVRSSGGYTF,TGTGCCTGGAGTGTGGTGAGGAGTAGTGGCGGCTACACCTTC
TRBD1,TRBJ1-5,14,.,TRBV10-3,CAISGGQANQPQHF,TGTGCCATCAGTGGAGGACAGGCCAATCAGCCCCAGCATTTT
.,TRBJ1-1,17,.,TRBV5-1,CASSLGRFVGRTTEAFF,TGCGCCAGCAGCTTGGGCAGGTTCGTGGGGAGGACGACTGAAGCTTTCTTT
.,TRBJ1-1,14,.,TRBV7-9,CASSLYGQNTEAFF,TGTGCCAGCAGCCTTTACGGACAGAACACTGAAGCTTTCTTT
.,TRBJ1-6,15,.,TRBV6-1,CASSETPDAASPLHF,TGTGCCAGCAGTGAAACCCCCGACGCGGCTTCACCCCTCCACTTT
.,TRBJ1-4,13,.,TRBV18,CASSPGWLGKLFF,TGTGCCAGCTCACCAGGGTGGCTTGGAAAACTGTTTTTT
.,TRBJ1-6,16,.,TRBV2,CASSTSGAGYNSPLHF,TGTGCCAGCAGTACCTCAGGAGCCGGTTATAATTCACCCCTCCACTTT
.,TRBJ2-1,13,.,TRBV14,CASSQQHYNEQFF,TGTGCCAGCAGCCAACAACACTACAATGAGCAGTTCTTC
TRBD1,TRBJ2-2,15,.,TRBV6-5,CASKKGASLLGELFF,TGTGCCAGCAAAAAGGGGGCCTCGCTTCTTGGGGAGCTGTTTTTT
.,TRBJ1-5,13,.,TRBV30,CAWAADLNQPQHF,TGTGCCTGGGCGGCTGATCTCAATCAGCCCCAGCATTTT
.,TRBJ1-2,12,.,TRBV3-1,CASSQSPHGYTF,TGTGCCAGCAGCCAGAGTCCTCATGGCTACACCTTC
.,TRBJ2-7,15,.,TRBV3-1,CASSQAGLVPYEQYF,TGTGCCAGCAGCCAAGCTGGGTTGGTTCCTTACGAGCAGTACTTC
TRBD1,TRBJ1-5,14,.,TRBV19,CASSTTGGNQPQHF,TGTGCCAGTAGTACTACAGGGGGCAATCAGCCCCAGCATTTT
TRBD1,TRBJ1-5,15,.,TRBV27,CASSLRTGGGQPQHF,TGTGCCAGCAGTCTAAGGACAGGGGGCGGACAGCCCCAGCATTTT
.,TRBJ2-1,15,.,TRBV30,CAWTVGGNSYNEQFF,TGTGCCTGGACCGTGGGCGGGAACTCCTACAATGAGCAGTTCTTC
.,TRBJ1-5,14,.,TRBV9,CASSVGGDNQPQHF,TGTGCCAGCAGCGTAGGAGGGGACAATCAGCCCCAGCATTTT
.,TRBJ2-7,17,.,TRBV5-6,CASTHDSVRGIPYEQYF,TGTGCCAGCACCCACGACTCTGTGCGCGGGATACCCTACGAGCAGTACTTC
.,TRBJ1-6,14,.,TRBV11-2,CASRLTDLASPLHF,TGTGCCAGCCGACTAACAGATTTGGCTTCACCCCTCCACTTT
.,TRBJ2-2,13,.,TRBV19,CASRQTQAGELFF,TGTGCCAGTAGACAGACACAGGCCGGGGAGCTGTTTTTT
TRBD1,TRBJ2-6,19,once,TRBV7-8,CASSPGRDRPFSGANVLTF,TGTGCCAGCAGCCCCGGCCGGGACAGGCCCTTCTCTGGGGCCAACGTCCTGACTTTC
.,TRBJ2-6,15,.,TRBV29-1,CSVEQTALGANVLTF,TGCAGCGTTGAACAGACCGCGCTCGGGGCCAACGTCCTGACTTTC
TRBD1,TRBJ2-3,15,once,TRBV5-1,CASSQDRPVTDTQYF,TGCGCCAGCAGCCAGGACAGGCCGGTCACAGATACGCAGTATTTT
TRBD2,TRBJ2-5,16,.,TRBV7-9,CASSLFGGGLSETQYF,TGTGCCAGCAGCTTATTCGGCGGGGGGCTGTCGGAGACCCAGTACTTC
TRBD2,TRBJ2-4,16,.,TRBV27,CASTYTSGGAKNIQYF,TGTGCCAGCACCTACACTAGCGGGGGCGCCAAAAACATTCAGTACTTC
TRBD1,TRBJ2-7,15,.,TRBV19,CASTLGGQGAYEQYF,TGTGCCAGTACCCTTGGGGGACAGGGAGCCTACGAGCAGTACTTC
TRBD1,TRBJ1-1,15,.,TRBV28,CASSLWQGAGTEAFF,TGTGCCAGCAGTTTGTGGCAGGGGGCTGGGACTGAAGCTTTCTTT
.,TRBJ2-3,14,.,TRBV7-9,CASSLELSSDTQYF,TGTGCCAGCAGCTTAGAACTATCGTCAGATACGCAGTATTTT
.,TRBJ2-3,14,.,TRBV20-1,CSARTGGGTDTQYF,TGCAGTGCTAGAACGGGGGGCGGGACAGATACGCAGTATTTT
.,TRBJ1-2,12,.,TRBV5-3,CARSFHPRWYTF,TGTGCCAGAAGCTTCCATCCACGGTGGTACACCTTC